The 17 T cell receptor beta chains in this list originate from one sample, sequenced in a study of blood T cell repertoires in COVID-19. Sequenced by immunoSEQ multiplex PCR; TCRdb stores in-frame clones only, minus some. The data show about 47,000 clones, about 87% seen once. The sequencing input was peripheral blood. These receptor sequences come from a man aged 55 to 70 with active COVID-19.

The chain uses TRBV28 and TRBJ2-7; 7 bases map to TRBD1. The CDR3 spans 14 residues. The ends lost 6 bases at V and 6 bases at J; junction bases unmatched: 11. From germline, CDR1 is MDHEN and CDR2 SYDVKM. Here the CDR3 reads CASRKALQGPEQYF. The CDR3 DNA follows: TGTGCCAGCAGAAAGGCGCTACAGGGGCCCGAGCAGTACTTC.

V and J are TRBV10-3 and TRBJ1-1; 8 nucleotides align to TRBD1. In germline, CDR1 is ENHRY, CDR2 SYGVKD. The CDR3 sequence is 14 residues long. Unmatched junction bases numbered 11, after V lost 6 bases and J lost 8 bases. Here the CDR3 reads CAISRTGLTSEAFF. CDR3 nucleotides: TGTGCCATCAGCCGGACAGGGTTAACATCCGAAGCTTTCTTT.

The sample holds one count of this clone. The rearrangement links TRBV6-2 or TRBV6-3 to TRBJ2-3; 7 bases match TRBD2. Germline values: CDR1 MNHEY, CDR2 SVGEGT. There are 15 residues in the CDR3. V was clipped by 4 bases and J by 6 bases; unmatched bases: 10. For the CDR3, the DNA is TGTGCCAGCAGTTCCGGGACTACCTTGGGGGATACGCAGTATTTT. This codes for CASSSGTTLGDTQYF.

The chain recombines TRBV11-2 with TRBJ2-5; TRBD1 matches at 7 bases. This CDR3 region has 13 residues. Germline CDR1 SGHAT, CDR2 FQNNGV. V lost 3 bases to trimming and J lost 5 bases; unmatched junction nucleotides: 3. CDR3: CASSFDRDETQYF. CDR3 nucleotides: TGTGCCAGCAGCTTTGACAGGGATGAGACCCAGTACTTC.

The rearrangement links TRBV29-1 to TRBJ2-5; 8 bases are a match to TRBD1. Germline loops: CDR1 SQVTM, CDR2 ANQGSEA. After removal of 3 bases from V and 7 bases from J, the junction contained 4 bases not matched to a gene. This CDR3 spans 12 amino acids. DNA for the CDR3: TGCAGCGTTGACAGGGGGCCAGGGACCCAGTACTTC. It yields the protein CSVDRGPGTQYF. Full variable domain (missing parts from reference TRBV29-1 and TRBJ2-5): SAVISQKPSRDICQRGTSLTIQCQVDSQVTMMFWYRQQPGQSLTLIATANQGSEATYESGFVIDKFPISRPNLTFSTLTVSNMSPEDSSIYLCSVDRGPGTQYFGPGTRLLVL.

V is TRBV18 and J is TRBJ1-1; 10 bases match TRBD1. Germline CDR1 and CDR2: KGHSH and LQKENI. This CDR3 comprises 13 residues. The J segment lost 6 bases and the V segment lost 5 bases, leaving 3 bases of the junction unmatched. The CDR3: CASSGGQGAEAFF. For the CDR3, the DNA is TGTGCCAGCTCAGGTGGACAGGGGGCTGAAGCTTTCTTT. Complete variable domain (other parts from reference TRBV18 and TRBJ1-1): NAGVMQNPRHLVRRRGQEARLRCSPMKGHSHVYWYRQLPEEGLKFMVYLQKENIIDESGMPKERFSAEFPKEGPSILRIQQVVRGDSAAYFCASSGGQGAEAFFGQGTRLTVV.

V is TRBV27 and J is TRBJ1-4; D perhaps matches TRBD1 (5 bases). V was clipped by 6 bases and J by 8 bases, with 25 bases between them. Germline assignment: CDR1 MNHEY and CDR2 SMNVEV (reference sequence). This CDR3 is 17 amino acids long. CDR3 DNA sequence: TGTGCCAGCAGCCCTCCGCGCCGGCCTGGGGGGAACGAAAAACTGTTTTTT. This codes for CASSPPRRPGGNEKLFF.

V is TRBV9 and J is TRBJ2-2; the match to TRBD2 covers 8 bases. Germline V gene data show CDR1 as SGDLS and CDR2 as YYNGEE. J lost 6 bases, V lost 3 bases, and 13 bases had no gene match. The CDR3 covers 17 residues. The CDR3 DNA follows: TGTGCCAGCAGCGCCTTGGGGGGCGGGAGGTTATCCGGGGAGCTGTTTTTT. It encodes CASSALGGGRLSGELFF.

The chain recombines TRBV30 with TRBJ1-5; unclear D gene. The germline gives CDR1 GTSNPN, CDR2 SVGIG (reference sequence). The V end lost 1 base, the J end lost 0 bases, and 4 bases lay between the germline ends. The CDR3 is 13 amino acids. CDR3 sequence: CAWSAGSNQPQHF. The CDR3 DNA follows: TGTGCCTGGAGTGCCGGTAGCAATCAGCCCCAGCATTTT.

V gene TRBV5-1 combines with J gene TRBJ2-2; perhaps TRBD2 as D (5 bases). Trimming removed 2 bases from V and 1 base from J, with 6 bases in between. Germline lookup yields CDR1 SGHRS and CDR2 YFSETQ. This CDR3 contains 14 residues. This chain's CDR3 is CASSFAGNTGELFF. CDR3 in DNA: TGCGCCAGCAGCTTCGCGGGGAACACCGGGGAGCTGTTTTTT.

CDR3 in amino acids: CATLGDSGANVLTF. Written as DNA, the CDR3 is TGTGCCACCCTAGGGGACTCTGGGGCCAACGTCCTGACTTTC. The rearrangement uses TRBV10-3 and TRBJ2-6; TRBD1 is a possible D gene (5 bases). V was cut by 10 bases and J by 0 bases, with 10 bases left in between. CDR1 is ENHRY, CDR2 SYGVKD, per germline. The CDR3 covers 14 residues.

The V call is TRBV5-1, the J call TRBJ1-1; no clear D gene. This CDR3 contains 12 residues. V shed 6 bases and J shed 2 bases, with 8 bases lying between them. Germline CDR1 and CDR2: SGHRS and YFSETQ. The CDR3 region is CASTDLNTEAFF. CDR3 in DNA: TGCGCCAGCACCGACTTAAACACTGAAGCTTTCTTT.

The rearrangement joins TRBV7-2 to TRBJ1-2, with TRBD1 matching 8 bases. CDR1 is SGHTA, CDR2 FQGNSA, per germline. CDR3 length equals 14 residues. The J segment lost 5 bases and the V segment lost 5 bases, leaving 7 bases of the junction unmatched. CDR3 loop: CASSPMGQAYGYTF. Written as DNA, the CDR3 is TGTGCCAGCAGCCCGATGGGACAGGCTTATGGCTACACCTTC. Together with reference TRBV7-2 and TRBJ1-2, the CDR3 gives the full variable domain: GAGVSQSPSNKVTEKGKDVELRCDPISGHTALYWYRQSLGQGLEFLIYFQGNSAPDKSGLPSDRFSAERTGGSVSTLTIQRTQQEDSAVYLCASSPMGQAYGYTFGSGTRLTVV.

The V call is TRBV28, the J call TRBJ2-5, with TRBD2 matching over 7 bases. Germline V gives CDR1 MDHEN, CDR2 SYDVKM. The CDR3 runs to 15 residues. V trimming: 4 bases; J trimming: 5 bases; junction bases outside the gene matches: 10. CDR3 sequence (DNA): TGTGCCAGCAGTTCGTCCCTGGGGGGGTTGGAGACCCAGTACTTC. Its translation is CASSSSLGGLETQYF.

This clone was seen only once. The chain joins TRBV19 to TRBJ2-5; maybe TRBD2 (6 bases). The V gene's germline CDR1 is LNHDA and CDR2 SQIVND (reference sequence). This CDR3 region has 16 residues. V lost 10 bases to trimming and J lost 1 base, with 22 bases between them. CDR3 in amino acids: CATHGPGGPFQETQYF. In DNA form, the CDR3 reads TGTGCCACCCATGGCCCCGGGGGACCCTTCCAAGAGACCCAGTACTTC.

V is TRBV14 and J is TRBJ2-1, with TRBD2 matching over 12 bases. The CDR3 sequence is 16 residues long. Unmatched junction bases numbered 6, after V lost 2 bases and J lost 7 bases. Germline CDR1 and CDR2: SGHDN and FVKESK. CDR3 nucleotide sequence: TGTGCCAGCAGCCAACCAGGACTAGCGGGACTGAATGAGCAGTTCTTC. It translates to CASSQPGLAGLNEQFF.

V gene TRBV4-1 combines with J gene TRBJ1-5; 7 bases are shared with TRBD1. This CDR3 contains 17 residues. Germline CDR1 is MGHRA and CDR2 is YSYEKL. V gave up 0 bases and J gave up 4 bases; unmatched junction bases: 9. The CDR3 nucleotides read TGCGCCAGCAGCCAAGACCCGGGACAGACACCTAATCAGCCCCAGCATTTT. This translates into CASSQDPGQTPNQPQHF.